In this sample, the clone carrying this TCR beta chain turned up many times. This library used 300 to 500 ng RNA and molecular barcoded adaptors spanning alpha/delta and beta/gamma chains. TCRdb reprocessed the reads with MiXCR, giving one entry per CDR3 protein. Of about 30,000 distinct CDR3 sequences in the sample, roughly 20% were seen once. This specimen belongs to a study of read filtering for tumor transcriptome and immune sequencing. Per the germline V gene, CDR1 is DFQATT and CDR2 is SNEGSKA (reference sequence). Trimming took 7 bases from V and 4 from J; bases not matched to a gene: 24. The CDR3 runs 19 residues.

This chain connects TRBV20-1 to TRBJ2-1; 8 bases map to TRBD1. The sequence was obtained from a donor aged 40 or older with multiple myeloma. Sequenced sample: a population of CD138-negative cells sorted from bone marrow. The CDR3 nucleotides are TGCAGTGTAACATCTATTGGGACAGGTCCTAGAGGGGGGTACAATGAGCAGTTCTTC. Encoded protein: CSVTSIGTGPRGGYNEQFF.